This TCR beta chain appears in the sequencing data of a study of T cell repertoires in cytomegalovirus infection. Study background: Based on public TCR beta signatures, there were indications of CMV infection and of a matching HLA type.

A remark on this clonotype: What it recognizes is unknown.

CDR3 size: 15 residues. The germline gives CDR1 KGHSH, CDR2 LQKENI. V was clipped by 6 bases and J by 4 bases; unmatched bases: 9. A single record per CDR3 protein comes from TCRdb applying MiXCR to the reads. The table shows more than 200,000 distinct CDR3 sequences, with 9.1% occurring only once. Notes on the study in general: The study found HLA-C-restricted CMV-specific TCR beta clonotypes dominating the ex vivo response.

Specimen: PBMCs. The chain couples TRBV18 to TRBJ2-3; TRBD1 matches 8 bases. The receptor's source is a human donor in good health (CMV status not recorded). Some clones in this sample may be carry-over from other donors' samples. Here the CDR3 reads CASSADRGSADTQYF. For the CDR3, the DNA is TGTGCCAGCTCGGCTGACAGGGGCTCCGCAGATACGCAGTATTTT.